The sequence of this T cell receptor (beta chain) was determined in a study of blood T cell repertoires in COVID-19. In the study overall: Acute and convalescent COVID-19 samples came from the United States, Italy and Spain.

Germline V CDR1 and CDR2: SGHRS, YFSETQ. The J segment lost 3 bases and the V segment lost 3 bases, leaving 4 bases of the junction unmatched. This CDR3 is built from 15 residues. The assay was immunoSEQ multiplex PCR, and TCRdb's table has in-frame clones only and misses some. The sample has about 200,000 clones, 65% to 85% seen once. The specimen was PBMCs or T cells enriched from blood (not recorded which). This chain joins TRBV5-1 and TRBJ1-2; 11 positions agree with TRBD1. This TCR was sampled from a man between 35 and 55 years old who had recovered from COVID-19. This CDR3 is CASSSGQGVYYGYTF. CDR3 coding DNA: TGCGCCAGCAGCTCGGGACAGGGGGTTTACTATGGCTACACCTTC.